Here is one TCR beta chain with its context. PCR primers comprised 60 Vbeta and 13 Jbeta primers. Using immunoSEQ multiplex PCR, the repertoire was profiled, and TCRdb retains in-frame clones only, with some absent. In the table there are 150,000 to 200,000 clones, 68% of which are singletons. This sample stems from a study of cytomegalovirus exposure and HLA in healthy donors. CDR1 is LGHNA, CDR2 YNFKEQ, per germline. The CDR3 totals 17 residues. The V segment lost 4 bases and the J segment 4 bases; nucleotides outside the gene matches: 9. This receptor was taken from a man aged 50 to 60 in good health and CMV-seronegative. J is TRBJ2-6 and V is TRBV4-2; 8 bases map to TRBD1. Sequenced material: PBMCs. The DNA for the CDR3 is TGTGCCAGCAGCCCGACAGGGGTCGCGGGGGGGGCCAACGTCCTGACTTTC. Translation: CASSPTGVAGGANVLTF.